One and the same sample provided the 31 T cell receptor beta chains below, sequenced in a study of circulating CD8 cells and anti-PD-1 response in melanoma. Each library started from roughly 16 ng of total RNA using the QIAseq Immune Repertoire TCR panel. TCRdb independently ran MiXCR on the reads; one entry per CDR3 protein. The data contain 700 or so distinct CDR3 sequences, approximately 9.6% of them singletons. Live CD3+CD8+TCRalphabeta+ cells were sorted into four subsets by PD-1 and/or TIGIT. The starting material was CD8+ T cells from PBMCs, obtained at baseline or after one month of anti-PD-1 therapy (not recorded which). Source of these receptors: a human donor with melanoma.

Points on this clonotype: Since a much larger clone is just one base distant, this may be a read error. The chain uses TRBV4-3 and TRBJ2-1; D unclear. CDR3 length: 13 residues. Germline lookup yields CDR1 LGHNA and CDR2 YSLEER. The CDR3 DNA is TGCGCCAGCAGCCAAGAAGGGTGGGAAGAGCAGCTCTTC. Its translation is CASSQEGWEEQLF.

This clonotype is deemed large. The J gene is TRBJ2-1, the V gene TRBV27; 11 bases line up with TRBD2. Losses at the gene ends were 6 bases for V and 2 bases for J; bases not matched to a gene: 3. Per germline, CDR1 MNHEY and CDR2 SMNVEV (reference sequence). This CDR3 contains 15 residues. Here the CDR3 DNA reads TGTGCCAGCAGGACACTAGCGGGGGCCTACAATGAGCAGTTCTTC. This sequence encodes CASRTLAGAYNEQFF.

This clonotype is large. The V gene is TRBV4-2, the J gene TRBJ2-7; TRBD2 agrees at 9 bases. The germline gives CDR1 LGHNA, CDR2 YNFKEQ. V shed 0 bases, J shed 9 bases, and the junction held 6 bases outside the gene matches. The CDR3 sequence is 14 residues long. CDR3 region: CASSQDLTSGWQYF. CDR3 nucleotide sequence: TGTGCCAGCAGCCAAGATTTGACTAGCGGTTGGCAGTACTTC.

The gene calls are TRBV28 and TRBJ2-1; D is tentatively TRBD1 or TRBD2 (5 bases each). Trimming pared 3 bases from V and 5 bases from J, leaving 14 bases between. This CDR3 spans 15 amino acids. Per germline, CDR1 MDHEN and CDR2 SYDVKM. In DNA form, the CDR3 reads TGTGCCAGCAGTTTGAGGGACGGAATCAACAATGAGCAGTTCTTC. As protein: CASSLRDGINNEQFF. Combining the CDR3 with reference TRBV28 and TRBJ2-1 gives the whole variable domain DVKVTQSSRYLVKRTGEKVFLECVQDMDHENMFWYRQDPGLGLRLIYFSYDVKMKEKGDIPEGYSVSREKKERFSLILESASTNQTSMYLCASSLRDGINNEQFFGPGTRLTVL.

Relative to its sample, this clonotype is medium-sized. V is TRBV30 and J is TRBJ2-7; 7 bases fit TRBD2. Germline CDR1 is GTSNPN and CDR2 is SVGIG (reference sequence). Trimming removed 4 bases from V and 6 bases from J; junction bases left unmatched: 9. CDR3 size: 13 residues. The CDR3 bases are TGTGCCTGGACTGAGAGCGGGGCTGGCGAGCAGTACTTC. This codes for CAWTESGAGEQYF.

Within the sample, this clonotype is large (0.1 to 1%). V is TRBV29-1 and J is TRBJ2-1, with 11 bases matching TRBD2. Germline CDR1 SQVTM, CDR2 ANQGSEA. The CDR3 is 14 amino acids. Unmatched junction bases numbered 9, after V lost 7 bases and J lost 7 bases. As DNA, the CDR3 is TGCAGCGCACGAAGGCTAGCGGGGGGAAATGAGCAGTTCTTC. Protein: CSARRLAGGNEQFF.

This clonotype is termed medium-sized (0.01 to 0.1%). V gene TRBV5-6 combines with J gene TRBJ2-3; perhaps TRBD1 as D (7 bases). The V end was cut by 3 bases, the J end by 6 bases, with 14 bases between. The CDR3 spans 14 residues. Germline V gene sequence: CDR1 SGHDT, CDR2 YYEEEE. CDR3 sequence reads: CASSWRGPADTQYF. CDR3 in DNA: TGTGCCAGCAGCTGGAGGGGGCCTGCCGATACGCAGTATTTT.

Judged by abundance, this clonotype is medium-sized. The chain couples TRBV7-3 to TRBJ2-5, with D perhaps matching TRBD1 (6 bases). Trimming removed 5 bases at V and 5 bases at J, with 15 bases between. This CDR3 is 14 amino acids long. Germline V gene data show CDR1 as SGHTA and CDR2 as FQGTGA. The CDR3 sequence is CASSPRGTRETQYF. In nucleotides, the CDR3 is TGTGCCAGCAGCCCGAGGGGGACACGCGAGACCCAGTACTTC.

This clonotype is large. This chain links TRBV20-1 with TRBJ1-2; 8 positions agree with TRBD1. The CDR3 runs 16 residues. The V gene end was trimmed by 0 bases and the J gene end by 4 bases; junction bases not matched to a gene: 10. Germline lookup yields CDR1 DFQATT and CDR2 SNEGSKA (reference sequence). This chain's CDR3 is CSARETGGSPSYGYTF. CDR3 in DNA: TGCAGTGCTAGAGAAACAGGGGGATCCCCTTCCTATGGCTACACCTTC.

Turning to this clonotype: This may be a read error, as it is one base from a much larger clone. This sequence joins TRBV4-3 and TRBJ1-1; the D is unclear. Germline V gives CDR1 LGHNA, CDR2 YSLEER. V was shortened by 0 bases and J by 4 bases, with 9 bases between the two germline ends. This CDR3 has 14 amino acids. CDR3 sequence reads: CASSQEVAFTEAFF. DNA of the CDR3: TGCGCCAGCAGCCAAGAGGTGGCGTTCACTGAAGCTTTCTTT.

This clonotype was seen only a few times. The chain employs TRBV28 and TRBJ1-5, with D tentatively TRBD1 (6 bases). V lost 7 bases to trimming and J lost 3 bases, with 16 bases between them. This CDR3 has 15 residues. CDR1 MDHEN and CDR2 SYDVKM come from the germline V gene. CDR3 bases: TGTGCCAGCAAACCGTCAACAGGGATCAATCAGCCCCAGCATTTT. This codes for CASKPSTGINQPQHF.

By proportion, this clonotype is large. This chain links TRBV19 with TRBJ2-2, with TRBD1 matching 11 bases. The CDR3 covers 16 residues. Per germline, CDR1 LNHDA and CDR2 SQIVND (reference sequence). V trimming: 2 bases; J trimming: 7 bases; junction bases outside the gene matches: 6. The CDR3 region is CASSIPRTGGSGELFF. The CDR3 DNA reads as TGTGCCAGTAGTATACCCCGGACAGGGGGCAGCGGGGAGCTGTTTTTT. Full variable domain (outside the CDR3, taken from reference TRBV19 and TRBJ2-2): DGGITQSPKYLFRKEGQNVTLSCEQNLNHDAMYWYRQDPGQGLRLIYYSQIVNDFQKGDIAEGYSVSREKKESFPLTVTSAQKNPTAFYLCASSIPRTGGSGELFFGEGSRLTVL.

By sample share, this clonotype is large. The CDR3 here is CASSLIAGQETQYF. The DNA of the CDR3 is TGTGCCAGCAGTTTAATTGCGGGGCAAGAGACCCAGTACTTC. The genes are TRBV28 and TRBJ2-5; D is possibly TRBD2 (6 bases). CDR3 length: 14 amino acids. The V end lost 2 bases, the J end lost 2 bases, and 9 bases lay between the germline ends. The germline CDR1 and CDR2 sequences are MDHEN and SYDVKM.

In regard to this clonotype: This may arise from a read error, as a much more abundant clone is one base away. The chain carries TRBV4-3 and TRBJ2-1; TRBD2 matches 10 bases. The CDR3 has 17 amino acids. V trimming: 4 bases; J trimming: 5 bases; junction bases outside the gene matches: 11. CDR1 is LGHNA and CDR2 is YSLEER in the germline V gene. The CDR3 sequence: CASSRDIASGGNNEQFF. In nucleotides, the CDR3 is TGCGCCAGCAGCCGAGATATCGCTAGCGGGGGCAACAATGAGCAGTTCTTC.

In its sample, this clonotype is large. This sequence joins TRBV5-6 and TRBJ2-7; D not resolved. V lost 0 bases and J 0 bases, leaving 10 bases between the germline ends. The CDR3 has 15 residues. The germline V gene has CDR1 SGHDT and CDR2 YYEEEE. The CDR3 DNA sequence: TGTGCCAGCAGCTTGGCTAGGCCCGACTCCTACGAGCAGTACTTC. It translates to CASSLARPDSYEQYF.

By proportion, this clonotype is large. The genes are TRBV21-1 and TRBJ2-5. TRBV21-1 is designated a pseudogene. CDR3 length: 14 amino acids. CDR3 protein: CASSKTNYPETQYF. CDR3 nucleotides: TGTGCCAGCAGCAAAACAAACTACCCAGAGACCCAGTACTTC.

This clonotype was found a few times. The V call is TRBV6-6, the J call TRBJ2-5, with 10 positions matching TRBD2. V was clipped by 7 bases and J by 4 bases; unmatched bases: 6. Germline CDR1 is MNHNY and CDR2 is SVGAGI (reference sequence). The length of the CDR3 is 14 residues. The DNA of the CDR3 is TGTGCCAGCAACATAGCGGGGGGAATAGAGACCCAGTACTTC. Its protein is CASNIAGGIETQYF.

Within the sample, this clonotype is large. V and J are TRBV19 and TRBJ2-7; TRBD1 might be the D (6 bases). This CDR3 has 15 residues. Germline lookup yields CDR1 LNHDA and CDR2 SQIVND (reference sequence). Trimming took 3 bases from V and 3 from J, leaving 15 bases between them. CDR3 in amino acids: CASSIAQDSSYEQYF. CDR3 bases: TGTGCCAGTAGTATCGCCCAGGACAGCAGCTACGAGCAGTACTTC.

This clonotype is categorized as large (0.1 to 1%). V usage is TRBV21-1 and J usage is TRBJ1-2; the table calls TRBD1, which could not be checked here. TRBV21-1 is a recognized pseudogene. The CDR3 consists of 16 residues. This CDR3 reads CASSKRTGVSLEGYTF. CDR3 DNA: TGTGCCAGCAGCAAAAGGACGGGGGTATCCCTTGAGGGCTACACCTTC.

The gene calls are TRBV19 and TRBJ1-2, with D possibly being TRBD1 (6 bases). Trimming took 6 bases from V and 2 from J, leaving 16 bases between them. From germline, CDR1 is LNHDA and CDR2 SQIVND (reference sequence). The CDR3 runs to 15 residues. The CDR3 region has the DNA TGTGCCAGTAGCCTTACAGGGAGGACAAACTATGGCTACACCTTC. Translated, it gives CASSLTGRTNYGYTF.

In its sample, this clonotype ranks as large. The J gene is TRBJ2-7, the V gene TRBV20-1, with D perhaps matching TRBD1 (5 bases). This CDR3 spans 13 amino acids. Per germline, CDR1 DFQATT and CDR2 SNEGSKA (reference sequence). The V and J ends lost 1 base and 3 bases respectively, with 10 bases between them. CDR3 nucleotides: TGCAGTGCTAGAGGGCGCAGGGACTACGAGCAGTACTTC. Amino acid sequence: CSARGRRDYEQYF.

This clonotype was observed a few times. A single base separates this from a much larger clone, so it may be a read error. The rearrangement uses TRBV10-3 and TRBJ2-1; 8 nucleotides match TRBD1. Germline V CDR1 and CDR2: ENHRY, SYGVKD. This CDR3 spans 12 amino acids. The CDR3 region is CAISADRDEQLF. CDR3 nucleotides: TGTGCCATCAGTGCGGACAGGGATGAGCAGCTCTTC.

In its sample, this clonotype ranks as medium-sized. The chain couples TRBV7-2 to TRBJ1-1, with no clear D. V lost 3 bases and J lost 5, with 4 bases in between. CDR1 and CDR2 from the germline V gene are SGHTA and FQGNSA. This CDR3 spans 11 amino acids. The CDR3 DNA sequence: TGTGCCAGCAGCTTCCGGACTGAAGCTTTCTTT. It encodes CASSFRTEAFF. Based on the CDR3 plus reference TRBV7-2 and TRBJ1-1, the full variable domain is GAGVSQSPSNKVTEKGKDVELRCDPISGHTALYWYRQSLGQGLEFLIYFQGNSAPDKSGLPSDRFSAERTGGSVSTLTIQRTQQEDSAVYLCASSFRTEAFFGQGTRLTVV.

By share, this clonotype counts as large (0.1 to 1%). The chain recombines TRBV7-2 with TRBJ2-7, with 10 bases fitting TRBD1. Germline V lookup: CDR1 SGHTA, CDR2 FQGNSA. The CDR3 spans 14 residues. J lost 2 bases, V lost 5 bases, and 3 bases had no gene match. The CDR3 loop is CASSRGQGAYEQYF. DNA of the CDR3: TGTGCCAGCAGCCGAGGACAGGGGGCCTACGAGCAGTACTTC.

About this clonotype: This sequence may be a read error, since a much larger clone differs from it by one base. The chain is built from TRBV19 and TRBJ2-1; 8 bases line up with TRBD2. The CDR3 loop spans 14 amino acids. Germline CDR1 is LNHDA and CDR2 is SQIVND (reference sequence). The CDR3 loop reads CASSNGGAYNEQLF. As DNA, the CDR3 is TGTGCCAGTAGTAACGGGGGGGCCTACAATGAGCAGCTCTTC.

By frequency in the sample, this clonotype is large. The chain combines TRBV27 with TRBJ2-3; D might be TRBD1 (6 bases). The CDR3 has 14 amino acids. The V end was cut by 3 bases, the J end by 7 bases, with 14 bases between. Germline V lookup: CDR1 MNHEY, CDR2 SMNVEV (reference sequence). The CDR3 here is CASSFQPQGNTQYF. The CDR3 nucleotides read TGTGCCAGCAGTTTCCAACCCCAGGGGAATACGCAGTATTTT.

As for this clonotype: A much bigger clone sits one base away, suggesting this may be a read error. The CDR3 region is CASSPSQNTEAFF. The CDR3 DNA follows: TGCGCCAGCAGCCCGAGTCAGAACACTGAAGCTTTCTTT. The J gene is TRBJ1-1, the V gene TRBV4-3; no definite D call. This CDR3 comprises 13 residues. Germline-derived CDR1 and CDR2 are LGHNA and YSLEER. V was trimmed by 4 bases and J by 1 base, leaving 7 bases between them.

By share, this clonotype ranks as medium-sized (0.01 to 0.1%). CDR3 residues: CSARDGTTYEQYF. DNA of the CDR3: TGCAGTGCTAGAGATGGGACCACTTACGAGCAGTACTTC. The J gene is TRBJ2-7, the V gene TRBV20-1; D possibly uses TRBD1 or TRBD2 (5 bases each). With 0 bases removed from V and 4 bases from J, the gap between germline ends came to 10 bases. Germline loops: CDR1 DFQATT, CDR2 SNEGSKA (reference sequence). The CDR3 consists of 13 residues.

By sample fraction, this clonotype is large. This chain links TRBV19 with TRBJ1-1; D possibly corresponds to TRBD1 (6 bases). V lost 3 bases, J lost 2 bases, and 10 bases lay in between. Germline values: CDR1 LNHDA, CDR2 SQIVND (reference sequence). The CDR3 has 14 residues. CDR3 loop: CASSIAGANTEAFF. CDR3 nucleotides: TGTGCCAGTAGTATCGCGGGGGCAAACACTGAAGCTTTCTTT.

This clonotype was counted a few times. J is TRBJ2-7 and V is TRBV6-1, with 9 bases matching TRBD1. The ends lost 4 bases at V and 3 bases at J; junction bases unmatched: 4. CDR1 is MNHNS and CDR2 is SASEGT in the germline V gene. CDR3 size: 14 residues. CDR3 in amino acids: CASSARQGVYEQYF. Here the CDR3 DNA reads TGTGCCAGCAGTGCCCGACAGGGGGTCTACGAGCAGTACTTC.

This clonotype is medium-sized by share. V and J are TRBV24-1 and TRBJ2-5; 7 bases are shared with TRBD2. The ends lost 1 base at V and 1 base at J; junction bases unmatched: 5. The CDR3 contains 16 residues. Germline lookup yields CDR1 KGHDR and CDR2 SFDVKD. Written as DNA, the CDR3 is TGTGCCACCAGTGATTTCGAGCGGGGCGCCCAAGAGACCCAGTACTTC. It codes for CATSDFERGAQETQYF.